A single sample is the source of the 30 T cell receptor beta chains below, sequenced in a study of blood T cells in healthy people across ages. Alongside a J-beta primer mix, a sample-barcoded 5' primer served in a second PCR lasting roughly 7 to 11 cycles. MiXCR, applied by TCRdb to the 5' RACE reads, yields one record per CDR3 protein. The table records roughly 1,300,000 distinct CDR3 sequences, around 55% of them present only once. The sample comprised blood. The receptors shown here come from a man younger than 35 in good health.

The chain couples TRBV25-1 to TRBJ2-1, with D perhaps matching TRBD2 (6 bases). V gave up 3 bases and J gave up 8 bases, with 11 bases separating them. CDR1 is MGHDK, CDR2 SYGVNS, per germline. This CDR3 spans 13 amino acids. The CDR3 nucleotides are TGTGCCAGCAGTGAGTGGAGGGGAGATGAGCAGTTCTTC. Protein product: CASSEWRGDEQFF. The full variable domain, completed using reference TRBV25-1 and TRBJ2-1, is EADIYQTPRYLVIGTGKKITLECSQTMGHDKMYWYQQDPGMELHLIHYSYGVNSTEKGDLSSESTVSRIRTEHFPLTLESARPSHTSQYLCASSEWRGDEQFFGPGTRLTVL.

The V call is TRBV7-9, the J call TRBJ2-7; the D is unclear. V was shortened by 5 bases and J by 4 bases, with 15 bases between the two germline ends. Germline CDR1 is SEHNR and CDR2 is FQNEAQ (reference sequence). There are 14 residues in the CDR3. The CDR3 region is CASSPVSHWYEQYF. CDR3 nucleotide sequence: TGTGCCAGCAGCCCGGTTTCGCATTGGTACGAGCAGTACTTC.

V gene TRBV5-1 combines with J gene TRBJ1-2; TRBD1 might be the D (5 bases). The length of the CDR3 is 15 residues. V dropped 3 bases and J dropped 0 bases, with 12 bases sitting between them. CDR1 and CDR2 (germline): SGHRS, YFSETQ. CDR3 DNA: TGCGCCAGCAGCTCCGCGACAGCCTCTAACTATGGCTACACCTTC. Residues: CASSSATASNYGYTF.

The sample holds a few counts of this clonotype. Written as DNA, the CDR3 is TGCAGTGCTGGCCCCGGGACTAGCGGGCGGCGGTCCGAGCAGTACTTC. This sequence encodes CSAGPGTSGRRSEQYF. V usage is TRBV20-1 and J usage is TRBJ2-7; 12 bases line up with TRBD2. Trimming at V came to 5 bases and at J to 6 bases, leaving 14 bases not matched to a gene. The CDR3 extends over 16 amino acids. Germline CDR1 and CDR2: DFQATT and SNEGSKA (reference sequence).

This sequence joins TRBV9 and TRBJ2-1; D call uncertain. Germline CDR1 reads SGDLS; CDR2 reads YYNGEE. CDR3 length equals 15 residues. V was cut by 0 bases and J by 9 bases, with 16 bases left in between. CDR3 DNA: TGTGCCAGCAGCGTAGCTGAGGCTAGTTATAGTGAGCAGTTCTTC. It is translated as CASSVAEASYSEQFF.

The CDR3 sequence: CASNTGLAGSEQYF. The CDR3 DNA sequence: TGCGCCAGCAACACGGGACTAGCGGGAAGTGAGCAGTACTTC. The chain links TRBV5-1 to TRBJ2-7, with 13 bases matching TRBD2. The CDR3 has 14 amino acids. V shed 6 bases, J shed 7 bases, and the junction held 7 bases outside the gene matches. The germline V gene encodes CDR1 SGHRS and CDR2 YFSETQ.

The chain is built from TRBV3-1 and TRBJ2-3; 9 bases are a match to TRBD2. There are 17 residues in the CDR3. V was pared by 0 bases and J by 5 bases, with 9 bases of the junction left unmatched. CDR1 is LGHDT and CDR2 is YNNKEL in the germline V gene (reference sequence). The CDR3 here is CASSQEPPGLAIDTQYF. The CDR3 nucleotides are TGTGCCAGCAGCCAAGAGCCACCGGGACTAGCAATAGATACGCAGTATTTT.

The chain has TRBV18 and TRBJ2-3; TRBD2 is a possible D gene (6 bases). V dropped 6 bases and J dropped 2 bases, with 15 bases sitting between them. This CDR3 has 15 amino acids. CDR1 is KGHSH, CDR2 LQKENI, per germline. The CDR3 region is CASSQTGGYTDTQYF. CDR3 in DNA: TGTGCCAGCTCGCAAACAGGAGGGTACACAGATACGCAGTATTTT.

The V call is TRBV19, the J call TRBJ1-2; a weak D match, TRBD1 (5 bases). The V gene's germline CDR1 is LNHDA and CDR2 SQIVND (reference sequence). This CDR3 has 14 residues. V dropped 4 bases and J dropped 2 bases, with 11 bases sitting between them. The CDR3 coding sequence is TGTGCCAGTAGTAGGGGACCACTAAACTATGGCTACACCTTC. Translated: CASSRGPLNYGYTF.

This clonotype appeared a few times. The gene calls are TRBV6-1 and TRBJ1-3, with TRBD1 matching 9 bases. J gave up 2 bases and V 5 bases, and 1 base lay outside the gene matches. This CDR3 comprises 14 residues. CDR1 and CDR2 from the germline V gene are MNHNS and SASEGT. The CDR3 spells CASSRTGAGNTIYF. CDR3 nucleotide sequence: TGTGCCAGCAGTCGGACAGGGGCTGGAAACACCATATATTTT.

The chain has TRBV4-2 and TRBJ2-5; 7 nucleotides agree with TRBD1. The V gene's germline CDR1 is LGHNA and CDR2 YNFKEQ. The trim removed 4 bases at V and 3 bases at J, leaving 8 bases unmatched. This CDR3 is 15 amino acids long. DNA of the CDR3: TGTGCCAGCAGCCCATGGGGACAGCGAAAAGAGACCCAGTACTTC. Protein sequence: CASSPWGQRKETQYF.

J is TRBJ2-1 and V is TRBV6-2 or TRBV6-3, with unresolved D. V lost 6 bases, J lost 8 bases, and 14 bases lay in between. Germline CDR1 and CDR2: MNHEY and SVGEGT. The CDR3 extends over 13 amino acids. CDR3 sequence (DNA): TGTGCCAGCAGCTCCGGTGTAGGCGATGAGCAGTTCTTC. Protein product: CASSSGVGDEQFF.

The J gene is TRBJ2-7, the V gene TRBV9; no definite D call. The DNA end is more similar to TRBJ2-5, so the J call may be wrong. Germline lookup yields CDR1 SGDLS and CDR2 YYNGEE. The CDR3 has 14 residues. CDR3 loop: CASSVVGGRETQYF. CDR3 DNA: TGTGCCAGCAGCGTAGTTGGCGGACGAGAGACCCAGTACTTC.

This rearrangement joins TRBV4-1 to TRBJ2-3, with 7 bases aligning to TRBD2. The CDR3 sequence is 17 residues long. Per the germline V gene, CDR1 is MGHRA and CDR2 is YSYEKL. V lost 0 bases, J lost 2 bases, and 8 bases stayed unmatched. CDR3 coding DNA: TGCGCCAGCAGCCAAGATCCCCTAGCGGAAATCACAGATACGCAGTATTTT. The encoded protein is CASSQDPLAEITDTQYF.

Concerning this clonotype itself: At one boundary the junction diverges from the germline segment, which might be a read error. The V gene is TRBV7-9, the J gene TRBJ2-1, with a weak D call TRBD2 (7 bases). Per germline, CDR1 SEHNR and CDR2 FQNEAQ (reference sequence). This CDR3 has 14 residues. The CDR3 loop is CASSPGGGYSEQFF. The CDR3 region has the DNA TGTGCCAGCAGCCCGGGGGGCGGCTACAGTGAGCAGTTCTTC.

On this clonotype itself: One end of the junction varies from germline; a read error may be responsible. The chain combines TRBV5-1 with TRBJ1-5, with 8 bases identical to TRBD1. The CDR3 is made up of 14 amino acids. Germline CDR1 SGHRS, CDR2 YFSETQ. The CDR3 DNA follows: TGCGCCAGCAGCCCCGGACAGGGCAATCAGCCCCGGCATTTT. Translating it yields CASSPGQGNQPRHF.

The rearrangement links TRBV10-3 to TRBJ2-7; 10 nucleotides line up with TRBD2. With 0 bases clipped from V and 4 bases from J, the junction kept 12 bases outside the gene matches. Germline lookup yields CDR1 ENHRY and CDR2 SYGVKD. The CDR3 consists of 18 residues. The CDR3 is CAISESSLAGVTLYEQYF. The CDR3 bases are TGTGCCATCAGTGAGTCGAGTCTAGCGGGAGTTACCCTATACGAGCAGTACTTC.

V and J are TRBV27 and TRBJ2-1, with D uncertain. The CDR3 loop spans 11 amino acids. The V end was cut by 5 bases, the J end by 7 bases, with 6 bases between. The V gene's germline CDR1 is MNHEY and CDR2 SMNVEV (reference sequence). CDR3 in amino acids: CASSNINEQFF. In nucleotides, the CDR3 is TGTGCCAGCAGTAATATTAATGAGCAGTTCTTC.

The count of this clonotype is one. The rearrangement links TRBV11-2 to TRBJ2-4, with 8 bases fitting TRBD2. The J call is in doubt because the DNA end fits TRBJ2-5 better. The CDR3 covers 16 residues. Per germline, CDR1 SGHAT and CDR2 FQNNGV. The CDR3 sequence is CASSLGLGRGEETQYF. CDR3 sequence (DNA): TGTGCCAGCAGCTTAGGGCTAGGGCGGGGGGAAGAGACCCAGTACTTC.

The chain recombines TRBV28 with TRBJ1-2; maybe TRBD1 (6 bases). Per germline, CDR1 MDHEN and CDR2 SYDVKM. V was trimmed by 10 bases and J by 1 base, leaving 13 bases between them. The CDR3 consists of 13 residues. The CDR3 reads CATEGGFNYGYTF. DNA of the CDR3: TGTGCCACCGAGGGGGGGTTTAACTATGGCTACACCTTC.

V gene TRBV3-1 combines with J gene TRBJ2-5; no firm D call. Germline V gene data show CDR1 as LGHDT and CDR2 as YNNKEL (reference sequence). The V gene lost 0 bases and the J gene lost 5 bases, with 13 bases spanning the gap. CDR3 length: 15 residues. CDR3 region: CASSQDTDMRETQYF. CDR3 in DNA: TGTGCCAGCAGCCAAGATACGGATATGCGCGAGACCCAGTACTTC.

About this clonotype: One end of the junction fails to match germline, which may point to a read error. The chain's CDR3 is CASSIQRGGAKNIQYF. Here the CDR3 DNA reads TGTGCCAGCAGTATTCAGAGGGGGGGGGCCAAAAACATTCAATACTTC. This chain connects TRBV6-6 to TRBJ2-4; a weak D match, TRBD2 (7 bases). Germline-derived CDR1 and CDR2 are MNHNY and SVGAGI (reference sequence). This CDR3 spans 16 amino acids.

The V and J genes are TRBV6-6 and TRBJ1-2, with 7 nucleotides matching TRBD1. Germline CDR1 is MNHNY and CDR2 is SVGAGI (reference sequence). The CDR3 covers 17 residues. V was pared by 2 bases and J by 4 bases, with 13 bases of the junction left unmatched. CDR3 bases: TGTGCCAGCAGTTACGCTCCCCAGGGGGAGGGAGGCTATGGCTACACCTTC. It is translated as CASSYAPQGEGGYGYTF.

This clonotype was counted at least ten times. J is TRBJ2-7 and V is TRBV29-1; the D gene is possibly TRBD1 (5 bases). The CDR3 spans 12 residues. Trimming took 3 bases from V and 4 from J, leaving 10 bases between them. CDR1 is SQVTM, CDR2 ANQGSEA, per germline. Here the CDR3 DNA reads TGCAGCGTTGATGACAGCAGTTACGAGCAGTACTTC. This translates into CSVDDSSYEQYF.

V gene TRBV29-1 combines with J gene TRBJ2-2, with a possible D match to TRBD1 (5 bases). The CDR3 is made up of 14 amino acids. Germline V gene lookup returns CDR1 SQVTM and CDR2 ANQGSEA. Trimming pared 3 bases from V and 0 bases from J, leaving 8 bases between. The DNA of the CDR3 is TGCAGCGTTGATAAGGGGTCGAACACCGGGGAGCTGTTTTTT. Amino acids: CSVDKGSNTGELFF.

This chain joins TRBV7-9 and TRBJ2-1; the match to TRBD2 covers 8 bases. V dropped 5 bases and J dropped 5; count of bases not matched to a gene: 11. This CDR3 has 16 amino acids. CDR1 and CDR2 (germline): SEHNR, FQNEAQ (reference sequence). CDR3 loop: CASSDNRLAIHNEQFF. The DNA of the CDR3 is TGTGCCAGCAGCGATAATCGACTAGCGATTCACAATGAGCAGTTCTTC.

This clonotype was detected only once. The CDR3 nucleotides are TGCAGTGCCCCGGACAGGCGCTCCTACAATGAGCAGTACTTC. Its translation is CSAPDRRSYNEQYF. The rearrangement links TRBV20-1 to TRBJ2-1, with TRBD1 identical over 7 bases. The DNA end favors TRBJ2-7, so the J call may be wrong. The CDR3 spans 14 residues. Germline values: CDR1 DFQATT, CDR2 SNEGSKA (reference sequence).

This clonotype was counted a few times. The rearrangement uses TRBV2 and TRBJ2-5; 9 bases match TRBD2. V was pared by 4 bases and J by 1 base, with 10 bases of the junction left unmatched. The CDR3 contains 17 residues. Per the germline V gene, CDR1 is SNHLY and CDR2 is FYNNEI. CDR3 bases: TGTGCCAGCAGTGTGGGTAGCGGGGGAGTATCCCAAGAGACCCAGTACTTC. Residues: CASSVGSGGVSQETQYF.

The chain recombines TRBV21-1 with TRBJ2-3; TRBD2 is the table's D call and was not checked against the DNA. TRBV21-1 is a pseudogene segment. The CDR3 is 16 amino acids. The CDR3 bases are TGTGCCAGCAGCTCGCGCACAGCGGTGGGGTGGGATACGCAGTATTTT. Translated, it gives CASSSRTAVGWDTQYF.

V gene TRBV7-9 combines with J gene TRBJ1-1, with D perhaps TRBD1 (6 bases). V lost 5 bases and J lost 9, with 16 bases in between. CDR1 is SEHNR, CDR2 FQNEAQ, per germline (reference sequence). This CDR3 spans 13 amino acids. CDR3 sequence reads: CASSPRGGSQAFF. CDR3 sequence (DNA): TGTGCCAGCAGCCCTAGGGGGGGGTCGCAAGCTTTCTTT.